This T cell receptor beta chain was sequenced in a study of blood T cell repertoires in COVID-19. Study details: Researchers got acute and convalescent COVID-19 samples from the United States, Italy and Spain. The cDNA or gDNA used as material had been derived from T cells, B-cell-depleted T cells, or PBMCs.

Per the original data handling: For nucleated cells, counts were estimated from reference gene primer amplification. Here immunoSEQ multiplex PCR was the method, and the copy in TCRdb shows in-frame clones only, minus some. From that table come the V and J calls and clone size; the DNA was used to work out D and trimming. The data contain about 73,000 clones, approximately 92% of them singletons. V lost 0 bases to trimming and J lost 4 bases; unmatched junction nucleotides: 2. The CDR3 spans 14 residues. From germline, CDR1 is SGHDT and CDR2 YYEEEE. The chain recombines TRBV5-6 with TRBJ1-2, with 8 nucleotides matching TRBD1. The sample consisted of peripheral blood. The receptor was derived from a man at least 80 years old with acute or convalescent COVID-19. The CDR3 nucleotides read TGTGCCAGCAGCTTGGCCACAGGGGGCTATGGCTACACCTTC. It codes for CASSLATGGYGYTF.